The rows below give T cell receptor beta chains drawn from one sample of a study of T cells in Graves' hyperthyroidism and ophthalmopathy. Via MiXCR, TCRdb re-called the multiplex PCR reads, giving one row per CDR3 protein. The sample lists some 500,000 distinct CDR3 sequences, about 16% seen once, with approximately 30% in the top ten. Sequenced input: blood. All receptors derive from a young woman with Graves' ophthalmopathy. CDR3s include the opening cysteine and the closing phenylalanine or tryptophan. The D gene is left open where the match is weak. Size is stated for part of the rows, as once, few or many counts, or as a class when the clone is expanded.

v_call	d_call	clone_size	j_call	cdr3_aa	cdr3_nt
TRBV7-9	-	few	TRBJ2-7	CASSLYQDNTRDEQYF	TGTGCCAGCAGCTTATATCAGGACAATACCCGAGACGAGCAGTACTTC
TRBV28	-	many	TRBJ2-7	CASRAESSYEQYF	TGTGCCAGCCGGGCGGAGAGCTCCTACGAGCAGTACTTC
TRBV7-2	TRBD1	few	TRBJ2-7	CASSMTGRNRIEQYF	TGTGCCAGCAGCATGACAGGGCGTAATAGAATCGAGCAGTACTTC
TRBV18	-	many	TRBJ1-1	CASSPRGPKMNTEAFF	TGTGCCAGCTCACCAAGAGGGCCGAAGATGAACACTGAAGCTTTCTTT
TRBV18	TRBD1	many	TRBJ1-1	CASSRQGMNTEAFF	TGTGCCAGCTCACGACAGGGGATGAACACTGAAGCTTTCTTT
TRBV20-1	-	many	TRBJ1-6	CSARAKSTESKSPLHF	TGCAGTGCTAGAGCTAAGTCGACAGAGAGCAAGTCACCCCTCCACTTT
TRBV7-9	-	-	TRBJ2-5	CASSYLTGSFMETQYF	TGTGCCAGCAGCTACCTCACAGGGAGCTTTATGGAGACCCAGTACTTC
TRBV6-1	-	few	TRBJ2-7	CASSRTRQVREQYF	TGTGCCAGCAGCCGAACCAGACAGGTTCGGGAGCAGTACTTC
TRBV11-1	TRBD2	-	TRBJ2-2	CASSSLLAANTGELLF	TGTGCCAGCAGTTCGCTTCTAGCGGCGAACACCGGGGAGCTGCTTTTT
TRBV29-1	-	-	TRBJ2-7	CSVKQGPYEQYF	TGCAGCGTTAAGCAGGGGCCCTACGAGCAGTACTTC
TRBV5-1	-	many	TRBJ2-2	CASSLRYYTGELFF	TGCGCCAGCAGCCTTAGATATTACACCGGGGAGCTGTTTTTT
TRBV5-6	-	many	TRBJ2-2	CASSLPMAGELFF	TGTGCCAGCAGCTTGCCCATGGCCGGGGAGCTGTTTTTT
TRBV28	-	many	TRBJ2-1	CASSWSSSYNEQFF	TGTGCCAGCAGTTGGTCTAGCTCCTACAATGAGCAGTTCTTC
TRBV9	-	many	TRBJ2-3	CASSAPPDTQYF	TGTGCCAGCAGCGCCCCCCCAGATACGCAGTATTTT
TRBV14	TRBD2	-	TRBJ2-1	CASTTWGGGYNEQFF	TGTGCCAGCACCACATGGGGGGGTGGATACAATGAGCAGTTCTTC
TRBV7-2	TRBD1	few	TRBJ2-2	CASSLSRGPGELFF	TGTGCCAGCAGCTTAAGCAGGGGGCCCGGGGAGCTGTTTTTT
TRBV28	TRBD1	many	TRBJ2-7	CASMTSRGRLHEQYF	TGTGCCAGTATGACCTCCAGGGGGCGCCTCCACGAGCAGTACTTC
TRBV7-2	TRBD2	many	TRBJ2-7	CASSLLAGNRQGRDEQYF	TGTGCCAGCAGCCTACTAGCGGGAAACCGCCAGGGACGGGACGAGCAGTACTTC
TRBV7-8	TRBD2	-	TRBJ2-7	CASRLGLADEQYF	TGTGCCAGCAGACTGGGACTAGCGGACGAGCAGTACTTC
TRBV20-1	-	many	TRBJ2-7	CSARRAGTGYEQYF	TGCAGTGCTAGGAGGGCCGGGACGGGCTACGAGCAGTACTTC
TRBV4-3	-	-	TRBJ1-2	CASSQKAPGSGHGYTF	TGCGCCAGCAGCCAGAAAGCCCCGGGATCCGGGCATGGCTACACCTTC
TRBV29-1	TRBD2	many	TRBJ2-5	CSVAQGLAGVGETQYF	TGCAGCGTTGCCCAGGGACTAGCGGGAGTAGGGGAGACCCAGTACTTC
TRBV4-1	-	few	TRBJ2-5	CASSRHRGQGETQYF	TGCGCCAGCAGCCGGCACCGGGGCCAGGGAGAGACCCAGTACTTC
TRBV20-1	TRBD1	-	TRBJ1-5	CGARGGTANQPQHF	TGCGGTGCTAGAGGGGGGACAGCGAATCAGCCCCAGCATTTT
TRBV14	-	few	TRBJ2-3	CASSHRASDTQYF	TGTGCCAGCAGTCACAGGGCCTCAGATACGCAGTATTTT
TRBV12-3/TRBV12-4	TRBD1	many	TRBJ2-7	CASRKTGNEQYF	TGTGCCAGCAGGAAGACAGGGAACGAGCAGTACTTC
TRBV20-1	TRBD2	many	TRBJ2-7	CSASGTRTYEQYF	TGCAGTGCTTCCGGGACTAGGACCTACGAGCAGTACTTC